This T cell receptor (beta chain) was captured by sequencing in a study of Ad26.COV2.S vaccination and SARS-CoV-2 variants. Study outcomes and limitations: The TCR-based breadth and depth measures might underestimate overall T cell responses.

CDR1 and CDR2 from the germline V gene are SGHRS and YFSETQ. The CDR3 covers 14 residues. The V and J ends lost 0 bases and 4 bases respectively, with 7 bases between them. For this clone: As yet, its antigen is unknown.

Some clones are missing from TCRdb's copy, which holds only in-frame ones; the method was immunoSEQ multiplex PCR. The sample contains under 95,000 clones, 82% of which appear only once. J is TRBJ2-2 and V is TRBV5-1; D remains unclear. Specimen: peripheral blood, collected after recovery from COVID-19. The clonotype originates from a human donor who had recovered from COVID-19. The CDR3 nucleotides read TGCGCCAGCAGCTTGGCCACAGTCACCGGGGAGCTGTTTTTT. The encoded protein is CASSLATVTGELFF.